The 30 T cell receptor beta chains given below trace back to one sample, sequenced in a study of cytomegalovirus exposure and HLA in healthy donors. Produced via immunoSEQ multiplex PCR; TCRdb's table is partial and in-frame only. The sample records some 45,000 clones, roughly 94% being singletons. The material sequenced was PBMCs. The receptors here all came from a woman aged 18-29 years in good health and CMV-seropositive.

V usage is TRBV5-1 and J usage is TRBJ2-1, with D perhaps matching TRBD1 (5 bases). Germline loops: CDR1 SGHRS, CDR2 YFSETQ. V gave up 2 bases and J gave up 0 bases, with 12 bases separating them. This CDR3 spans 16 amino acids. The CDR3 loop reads CASSFPGLSSYNEQFF. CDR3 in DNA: TGCGCCAGCAGCTTTCCAGGGCTTAGCTCCTACAATGAGCAGTTCTTC.

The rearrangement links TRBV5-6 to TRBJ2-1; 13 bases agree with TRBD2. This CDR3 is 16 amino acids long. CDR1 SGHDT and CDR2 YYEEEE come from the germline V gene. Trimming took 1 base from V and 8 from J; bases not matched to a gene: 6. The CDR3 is CASSLTSGRAGDEQFF. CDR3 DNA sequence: TGTGCCAGCAGCTTGACTAGCGGGAGGGCCGGTGATGAGCAGTTCTTC.

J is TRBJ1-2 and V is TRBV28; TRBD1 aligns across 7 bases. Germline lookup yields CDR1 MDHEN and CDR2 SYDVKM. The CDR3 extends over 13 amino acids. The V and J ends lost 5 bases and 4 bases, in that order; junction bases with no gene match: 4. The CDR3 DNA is TGTGCCAGCAGTCCGCGGGACAGCTATGGCTACACCTTC. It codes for CASSPRDSYGYTF.

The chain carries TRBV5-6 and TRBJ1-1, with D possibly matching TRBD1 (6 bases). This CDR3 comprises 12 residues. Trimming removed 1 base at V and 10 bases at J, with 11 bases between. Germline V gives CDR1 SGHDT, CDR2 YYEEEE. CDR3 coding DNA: TGTGCCAGCAGCTTGTCACAGGGCCCAGCTTTCTTT. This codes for CASSLSQGPAFF.

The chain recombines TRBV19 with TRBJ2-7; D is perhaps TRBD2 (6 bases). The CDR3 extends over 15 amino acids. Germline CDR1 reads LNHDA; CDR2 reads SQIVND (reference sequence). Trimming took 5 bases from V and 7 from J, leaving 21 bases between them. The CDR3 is CASSARGSGGSEQYF. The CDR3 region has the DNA TGTGCCAGTAGTGCCCGTGGTAGCGGAGGAAGTGAGCAGTACTTC.

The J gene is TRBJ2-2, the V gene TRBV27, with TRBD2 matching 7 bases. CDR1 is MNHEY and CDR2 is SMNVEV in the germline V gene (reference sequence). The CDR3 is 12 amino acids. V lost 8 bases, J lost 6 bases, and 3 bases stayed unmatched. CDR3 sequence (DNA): TGTGCCAGCGGACGGGAGGCCGGGGAGCTGTTTTTT. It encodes CASGREAGELFF.

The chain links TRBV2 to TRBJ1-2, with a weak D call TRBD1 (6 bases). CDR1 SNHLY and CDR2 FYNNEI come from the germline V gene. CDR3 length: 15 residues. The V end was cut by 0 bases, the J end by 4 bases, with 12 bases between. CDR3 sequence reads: CASSEAGAGGYGYTF. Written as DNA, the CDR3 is TGTGCCAGCAGTGAAGCGGGGGCTGGCGGCTATGGCTACACCTTC.

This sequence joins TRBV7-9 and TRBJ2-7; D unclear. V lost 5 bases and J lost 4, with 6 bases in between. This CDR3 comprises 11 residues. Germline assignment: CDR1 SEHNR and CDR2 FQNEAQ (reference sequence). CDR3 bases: TGTGCCAGCAGCCGGGTTTACGAGCAGTACTTC. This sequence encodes CASSRVYEQYF.

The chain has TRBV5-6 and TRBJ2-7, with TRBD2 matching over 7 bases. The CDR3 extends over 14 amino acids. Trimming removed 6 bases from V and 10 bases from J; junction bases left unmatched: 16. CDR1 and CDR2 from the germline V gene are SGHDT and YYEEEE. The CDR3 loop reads CASNSPSAGEIQYF. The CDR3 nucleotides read TGTGCCAGCAACTCTCCCTCGGCGGGAGAGATTCAGTACTTC. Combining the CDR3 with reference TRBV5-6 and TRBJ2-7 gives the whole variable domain DAGVTQSPTHLIKTRGQQVTLRCSPKSGHDTVSWYQQALGQGPQFIFQYYEEEERQRGNFPDRFSGHQFPNYSSELNVNALLLGDSALYLCASNSPSAGEIQYFGPGTRLTVT.

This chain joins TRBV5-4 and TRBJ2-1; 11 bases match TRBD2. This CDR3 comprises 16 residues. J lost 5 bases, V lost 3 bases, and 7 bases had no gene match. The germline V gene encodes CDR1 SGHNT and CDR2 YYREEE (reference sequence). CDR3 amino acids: CASSSKTSGVNNEQFF. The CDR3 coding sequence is TGTGCCAGCAGCTCGAAGACTAGCGGGGTGAACAATGAGCAGTTCTTC.

The CDR3 sequence is CASSAGLVETQYF. Here the CDR3 DNA reads TGCGCCAGCAGCGCGGGACTAGTAGAGACCCAGTACTTC. V usage is TRBV5-1 and J usage is TRBJ2-5; TRBD2 agrees at 8 bases. With V trimmed by 4 bases and J by 4 bases, 3 bases remained unmatched. The V gene's germline CDR1 is SGHRS and CDR2 YFSETQ. There are 13 residues in the CDR3.

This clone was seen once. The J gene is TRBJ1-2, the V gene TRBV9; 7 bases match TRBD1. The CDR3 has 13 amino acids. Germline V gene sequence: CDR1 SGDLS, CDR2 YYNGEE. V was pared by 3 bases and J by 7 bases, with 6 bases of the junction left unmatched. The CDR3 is CASSGNRGRGYTF. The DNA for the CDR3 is TGTGCCAGCAGCGGGAACAGGGGTCGTGGCTACACCTTC.

The CDR3 region is CASSQLAGVETDTQYF. DNA for the CDR3: TGTGCCAGCTCCCAACTAGCGGGAGTGGAGACAGATACGCAGTATTTT. The V gene is TRBV7-9, the J gene TRBJ2-3; TRBD2 matches at 11 bases. CDR3 length: 16 amino acids. With 8 bases clipped from V and 3 bases from J, the junction kept 10 bases outside the gene matches. Per germline, CDR1 SEHNR and CDR2 FQNEAQ (reference sequence).

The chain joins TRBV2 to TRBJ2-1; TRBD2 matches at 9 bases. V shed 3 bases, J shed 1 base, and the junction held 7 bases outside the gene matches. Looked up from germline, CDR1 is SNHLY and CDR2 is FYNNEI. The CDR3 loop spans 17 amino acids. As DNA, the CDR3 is TGTGCCAGCAGTGAGAGTAGCGGGAGAATTTCCTACAATGAGCAGTTCTTC. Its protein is CASSESSGRISYNEQFF. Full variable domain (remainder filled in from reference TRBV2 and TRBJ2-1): EPEVTQTPSHQVTQMGQEVILRCVPISNHLYFYWYRQILGQKVEFLVSFYNNEISEKSEIFDDQFSVERPDGSNFTLKIRSTKLEDSAMYFCASSESSGRISYNEQFFGPGTRLTVL.

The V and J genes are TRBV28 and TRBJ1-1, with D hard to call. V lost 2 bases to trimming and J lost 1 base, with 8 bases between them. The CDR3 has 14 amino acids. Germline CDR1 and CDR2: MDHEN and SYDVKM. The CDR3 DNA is TGTGCCAGCAGTTTACGGGAGAAGAACACTGAAGCTTTCTTT. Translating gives CASSLREKNTEAFF.

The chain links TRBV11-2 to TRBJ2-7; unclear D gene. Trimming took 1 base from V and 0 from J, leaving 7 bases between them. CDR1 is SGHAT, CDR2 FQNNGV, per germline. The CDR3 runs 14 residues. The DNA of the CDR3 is TGTGCCAGCAGCTTAGTAGACTTCTCCTACGAGCAGTACTTC. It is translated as CASSLVDFSYEQYF.

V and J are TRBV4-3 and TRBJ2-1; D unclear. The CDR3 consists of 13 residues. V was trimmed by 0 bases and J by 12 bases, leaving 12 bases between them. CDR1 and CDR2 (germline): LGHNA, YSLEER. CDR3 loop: CASSQDLLPGQFF. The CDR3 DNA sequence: TGCGCCAGCAGCCAAGATCTCCTGCCGGGGCAGTTCTTC.

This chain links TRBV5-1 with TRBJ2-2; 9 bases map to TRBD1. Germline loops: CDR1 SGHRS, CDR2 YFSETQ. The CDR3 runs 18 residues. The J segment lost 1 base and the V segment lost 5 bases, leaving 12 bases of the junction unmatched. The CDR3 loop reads CASRPGTGLRENTGELFF. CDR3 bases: TGCGCCAGCAGGCCCGGGACAGGGCTGCGGGAGAACACCGGGGAGCTGTTTTTT.

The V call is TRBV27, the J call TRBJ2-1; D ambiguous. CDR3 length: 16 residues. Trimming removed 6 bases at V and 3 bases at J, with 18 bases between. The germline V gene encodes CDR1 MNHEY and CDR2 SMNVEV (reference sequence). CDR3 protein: CASSPQTRKLYNEQFF. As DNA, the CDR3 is TGTGCCAGCAGCCCGCAAACCCGAAAACTCTACAATGAGCAGTTCTTC.

CDR3 loop: CASSLSQLGGPQHF. DNA for the CDR3: TGTGCCAGCAGTTTATCACAGCTGGGGGGGCCCCAGCATTTT. The chain couples TRBV28 to TRBJ1-5; a possible D gene is TRBD1 (5 bases). The CDR3 runs to 14 residues. Germline assignment: CDR1 MDHEN and CDR2 SYDVKM. Trimming cost V 1 base and J 9 bases, with 13 bases left between them. Together with reference TRBV28 and TRBJ1-5, the CDR3 gives the full variable domain: DVKVTQSSRYLVKRTGEKVFLECVQDMDHENMFWYRQDPGLGLRLIYFSYDVKMKEKGDIPEGYSVSREKKERFSLILESASTNQTSMYLCASSLSQLGGPQHFGDGTRLSIL.

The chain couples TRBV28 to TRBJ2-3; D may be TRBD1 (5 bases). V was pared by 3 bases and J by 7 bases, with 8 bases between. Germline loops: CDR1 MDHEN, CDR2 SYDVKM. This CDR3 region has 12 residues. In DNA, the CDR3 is TGTGCCAGCAGTTTTAGGGGTAATACGCAGTATTTT. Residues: CASSFRGNTQYF.

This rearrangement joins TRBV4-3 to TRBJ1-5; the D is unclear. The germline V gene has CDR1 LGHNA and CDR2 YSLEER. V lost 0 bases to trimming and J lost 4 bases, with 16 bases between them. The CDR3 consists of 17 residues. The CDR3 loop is CASSQELFGVSNQPQHF. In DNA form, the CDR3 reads TGCGCCAGCAGCCAAGAATTATTCGGGGTTTCAAATCAGCCCCAGCATTTT.

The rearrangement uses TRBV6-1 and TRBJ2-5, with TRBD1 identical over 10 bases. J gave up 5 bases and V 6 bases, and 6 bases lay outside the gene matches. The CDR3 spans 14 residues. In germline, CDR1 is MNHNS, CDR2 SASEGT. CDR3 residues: CASSAGQGGETQYF. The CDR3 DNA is TGTGCCAGCAGCGCCGGACAGGGGGGGGAGACCCAGTACTTC.

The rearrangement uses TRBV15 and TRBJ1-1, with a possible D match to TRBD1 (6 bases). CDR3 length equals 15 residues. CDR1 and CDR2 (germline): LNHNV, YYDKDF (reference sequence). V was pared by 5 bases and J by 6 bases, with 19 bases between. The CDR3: CATSSLMGAGAEAFF. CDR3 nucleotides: TGTGCCACCAGCTCCCTGATGGGGGCTGGGGCTGAAGCTTTCTTT.

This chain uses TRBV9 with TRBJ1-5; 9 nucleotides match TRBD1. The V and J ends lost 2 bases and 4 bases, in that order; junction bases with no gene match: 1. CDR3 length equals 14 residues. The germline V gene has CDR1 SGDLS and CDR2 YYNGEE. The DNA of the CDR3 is TGTGCCAGCAGCGTTGGGACAGGGAATCAGCCCCAGCATTTT. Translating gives CASSVGTGNQPQHF. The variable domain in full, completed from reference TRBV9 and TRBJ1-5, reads DSGVTQTPKHLITATGQRVTLRCSPRSGDLSVYWYQQSLDQGLQFLIQYYNGEERAKGNILERFSAQQFPDLHSELNLSSLELGDSALYFCASSVGTGNQPQHFGDGTRLSIL.

This CDR3 is CASSAILSTDTQYF. The CDR3, as DNA: TGTGCCAGCAGCGCCATCCTAAGCACAGATACGCAGTATTTT. The chain couples TRBV9 to TRBJ2-3; D is ambiguous. Germline V gives CDR1 SGDLS, CDR2 YYNGEE. V was trimmed by 3 bases and J by 0 bases, leaving 8 bases between them. There are 14 residues in the CDR3.

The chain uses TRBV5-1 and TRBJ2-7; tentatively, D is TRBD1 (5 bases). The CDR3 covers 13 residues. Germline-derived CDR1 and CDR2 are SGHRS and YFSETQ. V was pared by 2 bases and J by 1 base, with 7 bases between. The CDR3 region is CASSFQGSYEQYF. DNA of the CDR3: TGCGCCAGCAGCTTTCAGGGTTCCTACGAGCAGTACTTC. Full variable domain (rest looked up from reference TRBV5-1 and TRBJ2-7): KAGVTQTPRYLIKTRGQQVTLSCSPISGHRSVSWYQQTPGQGLQFLFEYFSETQRNKGNFPGRFSGRQFSNSRSEMNVSTLELGDSALYLCASSFQGSYEQYFGPGTRLTVT.

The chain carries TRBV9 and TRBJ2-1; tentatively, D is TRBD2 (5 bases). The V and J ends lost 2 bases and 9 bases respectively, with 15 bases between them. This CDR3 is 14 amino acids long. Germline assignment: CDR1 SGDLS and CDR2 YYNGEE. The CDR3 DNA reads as TGTGCCAGCAGCGTGGGAGTAGCCCCCCCTGAGCAGTTCTTC. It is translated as CASSVGVAPPEQFF. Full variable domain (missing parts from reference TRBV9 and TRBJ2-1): DSGVTQTPKHLITATGQRVTLRCSPRSGDLSVYWYQQSLDQGLQFLIQYYNGEERAKGNILERFSAQQFPDLHSELNLSSLELGDSALYFCASSVGVAPPEQFFGPGTRLTVL.

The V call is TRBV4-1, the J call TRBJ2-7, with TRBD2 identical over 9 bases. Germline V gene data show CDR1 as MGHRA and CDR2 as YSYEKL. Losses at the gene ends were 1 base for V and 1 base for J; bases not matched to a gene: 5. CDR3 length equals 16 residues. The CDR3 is CASSQVAGDVSYEQYF. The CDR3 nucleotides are TGCGCCAGCAGCCAAGTAGCGGGAGATGTTTCCTACGAGCAGTACTTC.

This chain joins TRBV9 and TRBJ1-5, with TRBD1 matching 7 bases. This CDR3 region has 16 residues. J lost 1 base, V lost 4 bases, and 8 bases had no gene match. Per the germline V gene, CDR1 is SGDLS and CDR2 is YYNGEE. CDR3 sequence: CASSPPPGQSNQPQHF. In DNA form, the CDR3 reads TGTGCCAGCAGCCCGCCTCCGGGACAGAGCAATCAGCCCCAGCATTTT.